The clone carrying this T cell receptor beta chain was seen only once. The CDR3 is 16 residues long. The germline V gene has CDR1 MGHRA and CDR2 YSYEKL. The V and J ends lost 0 bases and 7 bases, in that order; junction bases with no gene match: 10. Some clones are missing from TCRdb's copy, which holds only in-frame ones; the method was immunoSEQ multiplex PCR. Of some 71,000 clones listed, nearly 98% are singletons. This sample was included in a study of technical replicates of blood from a few donors. This clonotype originated in a human donor in good health. The chain is built from TRBV4-1 and TRBJ2-5, with 8 bases lining up with TRBD2. The source material was T cells isolated from PBMCs. CDR3 nucleotides: TGCGCCAGCAGCCAAGAGGGTGGTAGCGGGAAGGGGACCCAGTACTTC. Translating gives CASSQEGGSGKGTQYF.